The T cell receptor beta chain described here comes from a study of blood T cell repertoires in COVID-19. The overall study: COVID-19 samples from acute and convalescent phases originated in the United States, Italy and Spain. PBMCs, B-cell-depleted T cells, or T cells provided the cDNA or gDNA that made up the material.

The Seattle site enrolled patients during active infection and followed them longitudinally. In the source study's methods: By means of reference gene primer amplification, nucleated cell counts were estimated. This table comes from immunoSEQ multiplex PCR, and its TCRdb copy is limited to in-frame clones, with some not included. For V, J and clone size, that table is used; D and trimming come from the DNA. Of some 500,000 clones in the sample, about 89% were seen once. Trimming stripped 6 bases from V and 3 bases from J, with 11 bases between. The CDR3 covers 13 residues. This receptor was taken from a woman aged 45-65 years with COVID-19, enrolled during active disease. The source material was peripheral blood. The chain has TRBV12-3 or TRBV12-4 and TRBJ1-1, with D hard to call. Here the CDR3 DNA reads TGTGCCAGCAGCGGTGCGATGTACACTGAAGCTTTCTTT. Its protein is CASSGAMYTEAFF.